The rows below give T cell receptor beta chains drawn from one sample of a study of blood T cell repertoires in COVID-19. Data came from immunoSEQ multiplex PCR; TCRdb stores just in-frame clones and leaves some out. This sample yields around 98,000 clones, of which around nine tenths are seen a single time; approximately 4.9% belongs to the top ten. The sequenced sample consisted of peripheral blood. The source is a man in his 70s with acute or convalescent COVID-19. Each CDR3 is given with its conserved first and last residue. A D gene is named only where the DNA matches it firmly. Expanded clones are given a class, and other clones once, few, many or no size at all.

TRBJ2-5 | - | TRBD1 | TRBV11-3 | TGTGCCAGCAGTAGGGGGCCACAAGAGACCCAGTACTTC | CASSRGPQETQYF
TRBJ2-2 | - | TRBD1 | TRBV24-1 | TGTGCCACCAGTGATTTGTACAGGGGGGACACCGGGGAGCTGTTTTTT | CATSDLYRGDTGELFF
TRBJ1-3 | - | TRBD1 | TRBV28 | TGTGCCAGCAGTTTAGGGACAGGGGGCCCGGGAAACACCATATATTTT | CASSLGTGGPGNTIYF
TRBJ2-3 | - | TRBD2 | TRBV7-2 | TGTGCCAGCAGTGGGCGGGGGGGCCCGGGCACAGATACGCAGTATTTT | CASSGRGGPGTDTQYF
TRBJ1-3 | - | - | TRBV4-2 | TGTGCCAGCACCGGGACACCGGGCTCTGGAAACACCATATATTTT | CASTGTPGSGNTIYF
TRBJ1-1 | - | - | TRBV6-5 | TGTGCCAGCAGTTACTTGGGGGCAAACCGTGAAGCTTTCTTT | CASSYLGANREAFF
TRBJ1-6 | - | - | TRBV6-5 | TGTGCCAGCAGCCCGACACGGGGGTATTCACCCCTCCACTTT | CASSPTRGYSPLHF
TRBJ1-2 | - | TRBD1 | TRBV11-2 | TGTGCCAGCAGCCGTCCGGGACAGGGGAAAAGGGGCTATGGCTACACCTTC | CASSRPGQGKRGYGYTF
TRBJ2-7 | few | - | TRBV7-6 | TGTGCCAGCAGCCCCCGGTCGCATGGAGGCTCCTACGAGCAGTACTTC | CASSPRSHGGSYEQYF
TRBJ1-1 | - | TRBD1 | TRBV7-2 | TGTGCCAGCAGCCCTAGGACAGGTGATAAACCGAAAGCTTTCTTT | CASSPRTGDKPKAFF
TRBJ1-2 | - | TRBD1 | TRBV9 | TGTGCCAGCAGCCCGAGACAGGGGATAAAAACTAACTATGGCTACACCTTC | CASSPRQGIKTNYGYTF
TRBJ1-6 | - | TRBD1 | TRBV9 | TGTGCCAGCAGCCCCGTCCCGGGACAGGGTTCACCCCTCCACTTT | CASSPVPGQGSPLHF
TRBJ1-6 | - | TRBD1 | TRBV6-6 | TGTGCCAGCAGTTCCACCGGGACAGGAGATTTGGCCCTCCACTTT | CASSSTGTGDLALHF
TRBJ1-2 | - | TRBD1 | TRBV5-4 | TGTGCCAGCAGCCCGGGGACAGGGGAAAGCTATGGCTACACCTTC | CASSPGTGESYGYTF
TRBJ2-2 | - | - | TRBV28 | TGTGCCAGCAGTCCGATCGGACTTAGGAACACCGGGGAGCTGTTTTTT | CASSPIGLRNTGELFF
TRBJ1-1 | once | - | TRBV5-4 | TGTGCCAGCAGCTTGTGCGCAGGCCGCTGTACTGAAGCTTTCTTT | CASSLCAGRCTEAFF
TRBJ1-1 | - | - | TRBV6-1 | TGTGCCAGCAGTGAACAGACAGGGAACACTGAAGCTTTCTTT | CASSEQTGNTEAFF
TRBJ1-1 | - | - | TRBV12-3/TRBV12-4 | TGTGCCAGCAGTCCCCGGGGGGGAACTGAAGCTTTCTTT | CASSPRGGTEAFF
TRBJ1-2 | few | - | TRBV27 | TGTGCCAGCAGTTCATTCCCGTTAGAGCGGACAGCTAACTATGGCTACACCTTC | CASSSFPLERTANYGYTF
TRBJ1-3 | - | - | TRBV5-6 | TGTGCCAGCAGCGGCCGGGGGGCTACCTTCCGAAACACCATATATTTT | CASSGRGATFRNTIYF
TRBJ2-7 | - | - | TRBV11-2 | TGTGCCAGCAGCTTAGCGGAGGGGGCGCCCTACGAGCAGTACTTC | CASSLAEGAPYEQYF
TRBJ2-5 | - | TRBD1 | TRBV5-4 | TGTGCCAGCAGCTTGGCCGGGACAGGGGGTGAGGAGACCCAGTACTTC | CASSLAGTGGEETQYF
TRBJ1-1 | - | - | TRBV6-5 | TGTGCCAGCAGTAAGCGGAACACTGAAGCTTTCTTT | CASSKRNTEAFF
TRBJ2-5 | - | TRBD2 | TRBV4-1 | TGCGCCAGCAGCCAAGAACTCCTAGCGGGGGATTCCCAAGAGACCCAGTACTTC | CASSQELLAGDSQETQYF
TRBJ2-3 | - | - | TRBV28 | TGTGCCAGCAGTTTAGGACAGAACACAGATACGCAGTATTTT | CASSLGQNTDTQYF
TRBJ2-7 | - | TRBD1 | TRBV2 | TGTGCCAGCAGTGAAGGGCCCCCGACAGGGGCCTACGAGCAGTACTTC | CASSEGPPTGAYEQYF
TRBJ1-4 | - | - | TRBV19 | TGTGCCAGTAGTTGGGCAGGGCGAGGTGAAAAACTGTTTTTT | CASSWAGRGEKLFF
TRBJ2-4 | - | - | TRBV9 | TGTGCCAGCAGCGTAGAATCCTCGGGGACCAAAAACATTCAGTACTTC | CASSVESSGTKNIQYF
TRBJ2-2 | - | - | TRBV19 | TGTGCCAGTAGTCCGCAGGGTGGCGGGGAGCTGTTTTTT | CASSPQGGGELFF
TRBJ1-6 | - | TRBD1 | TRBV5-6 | TGTGCCAGCAGCTTGGAGGGGGCAGGGTGGTCACCCCTCCACTTT | CASSLEGAGWSPLHF
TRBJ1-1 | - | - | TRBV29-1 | TGCAGCGTCGGATTAGGGGGGAACACTGAAGCTTTCTTT | CSVGLGGNTEAFF
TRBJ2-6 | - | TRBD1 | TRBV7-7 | TGTGCTAGCAGCTTCGACAGGGCTGGGGCCAACGTCCTGACTTTC | CASSFDRAGANVLTF
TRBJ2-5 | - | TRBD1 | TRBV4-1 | TGCGCCAGCAGCCAAGTTCCGGGACAGGGGAGTGAAGAGACCCAGTACTTC | CASSQVPGQGSEETQYF
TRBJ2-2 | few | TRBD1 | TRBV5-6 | TGTGCCAGCAGCCCAGACAGGGTGAGAGGGTACACCGGGGAGCTGTTTTTT | CASSPDRVRGYTGELFF
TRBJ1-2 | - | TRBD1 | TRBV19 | TGTGCCAGTAGTTCACTCACAGGGGTTTGGGACTATGGCTACACCTTC | CASSSLTGVWDYGYTF
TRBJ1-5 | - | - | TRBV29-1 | TGCAGCGTGCAGGCGGGTAGCAATCAGCCCCAGCATTTT | CSVQAGSNQPQHF
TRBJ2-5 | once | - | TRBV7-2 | TGTGCCAGCAGACAAACCGGAGCTGGGTCCCAGTACTTC | CASRQTGAGSQYF
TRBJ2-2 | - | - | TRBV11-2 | TGTGCCAGCAGCCCTCCCGAGGGGGTCCTTAATGCGAACACCGGGGAGCTGTTTTTT | CASSPPEGVLNANTGELFF
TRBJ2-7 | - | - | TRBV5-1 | TGCGCCAGCAGCTTATCGGGGGGCAACCCCTACGAGCAGTACTTC | CASSLSGGNPYEQYF
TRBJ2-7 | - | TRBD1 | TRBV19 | TGTGCCAGTAGTGTCCAGGGGGCAGGTGGCGAGCAGTACTTC | CASSVQGAGGEQYF
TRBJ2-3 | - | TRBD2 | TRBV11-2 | TGTGCCAGCAGCCTGACTAGCGGAAGCACAGATACGCAGTATTTT | CASSLTSGSTDTQYF
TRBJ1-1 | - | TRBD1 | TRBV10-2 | TGCGCCAGCAGCCCCGGGGACAGGGGGCGTAATACTGAAGCTTTCTTT | CASSPGDRGRNTEAFF
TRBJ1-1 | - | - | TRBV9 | TGTGCCAGCAGCGTAGGGGGCAGGGGAGACACTGAAGCTTTCTTT | CASSVGGRGDTEAFF
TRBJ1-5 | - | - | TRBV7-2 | TGTGCCAGCAGCTTAGATTCGGCGCGGCATCAGCCCCAGCATTTT | CASSLDSARHQPQHF
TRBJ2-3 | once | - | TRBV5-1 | TGCGCCAGCAGCTTACAAAACACAGATACGCAGTATTTT | CASSLQNTDTQYF
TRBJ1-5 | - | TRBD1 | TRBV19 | TGTGCCAGTAGTATAATGGGACAGGGTAACCAGCCCCAGCATTTT | CASSIMGQGNQPQHF
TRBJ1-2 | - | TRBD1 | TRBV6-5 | TGTGCCAGCAGTTATTCCGCGACAGGGGATCTATGGGGCTACACCTTC | CASSYSATGDLWGYTF
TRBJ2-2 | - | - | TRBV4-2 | TGTGCCAGCAGCCAAGGAGTGGGGCGGCAAAACACCGGGGAGCTGTTTTTT | CASSQGVGRQNTGELFF
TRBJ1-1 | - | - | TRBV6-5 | TGTGCCAGCAGTTACCATGGCAGGGTTCGGACGACTGAAGCTTTCTTT | CASSYHGRVRTTEAFF
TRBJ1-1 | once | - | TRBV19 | TGTGCCAGTAGTCCGACAGCTCTGAACACTGAAGCTTTCTTT | CASSPTALNTEAFF
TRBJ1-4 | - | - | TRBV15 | TGTGCCACCAGCAGAGGAGGGGAGGGTGAAAAACTGTTTTTT | CATSRGGEGEKLFF
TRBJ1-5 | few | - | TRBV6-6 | TGTGCCAGCAGTCCCGGGGGGATTAGGTATAGCAATCAGCCCCAGCATTTT | CASSPGGIRYSNQPQHF